This T cell receptor (beta chain) was sequenced for a study of T cells after yellow fever vaccination. Researchers made TCR cDNA using 5'RACE template switching, and this step added a universal primer site and UMIs. TCRdb called the 5' RACE reads again in MiXCR, with one record for every CDR3 protein. The sample comprises more than 35,000 distinct CDR3 sequences, 6% to 7% of which are singletons, and about 15% rests with the top ten. Regarding the study as a whole: Clones that expanded after primary vaccination mostly reappeared after the booster (96% CD4, about 91% CD8). It was a small share of clonotypes that appeared in both CD4 and CD8 compartments. In FACS-sorted repertoires, abundant clonotypes from the bulk population could appear as contaminants.

The CDR3 has 15 amino acids. V lost 0 bases to trimming and J lost 3 bases, with 9 bases between them. Germline V gives CDR1 LNHNV, CDR2 YYDKDF (reference sequence). The J gene is TRBJ2-4, the V gene TRBV15; unclear D gene. The clonotype comes from a man aged 25-45 years who received the YFV17D yellow fever vaccine. Sequences were derived from CD8+ T cells not binding an NS4B(214-222) dextramer, sorted from PBMCs, sampled 45 days after the yellow fever booster vaccination. This CDR3 is CATSRDGQVKNIQYF. The DNA for the CDR3 is TGTGCCACCAGCAGAGATGGGCAGGTCAAAAACATTCAGTACTTC.